This paragraph reports one T cell receptor (beta chain). Its antigen is not identified. A much larger clone lies a single base off, so this may be a read error. V shed 5 bases and J 4 bases; nucleotides not matched to a gene: 13. The CDR3 has 16 residues. Germline CDR1 is MNHEY and CDR2 is SMNVEV (reference sequence). This specimen belongs to a study of T cells in Graves' hyperthyroidism and ophthalmopathy. Study observations and caveats: Most expanded thyroid clonotypes above 0.001 also appeared in blood.

TCR beta CDR3 regions were amplified from RNA. The HTBI primer set was used in a first-round RT-PCR of the TCR CDR3. In TCRdb, the multiplex PCR reads were re-called with MiXCR into one record per CDR3 protein. There are approximately 400,000 distinct CDR3 sequences in the sample; roughly 15% occur only once, and around 20% lies in the top ten. The chain is built from TRBV27 and TRBJ1-2; 7 nucleotides align to TRBD1. The sample was blood. This TCR derives from a woman in her thirties with Graves' ophthalmopathy. The CDR3 nucleotides are TGTGCCAGCAGTATCCGACAGGGCAGGTGGTTCTATGGCTACACCTTC. Its translation is CASSIRQGRWFYGYTF.